The present T cell receptor beta chain was sequenced within a study of CD8+CD57+ T cells in acquired aplastic anemia. Study summary: Mean DNA quantity obtained from sorted CD4+ and CD8+ cells was around 3.2 ug. Study-wide points: Patients showed no significant difference from controls in CD8+ Simpson's diversity. Approximately 27 CD8+ CDR3 sequences occurred in both the patients and the controls.

Genomic DNA, serving as template, underwent TCR beta VDJ and CDR3 profiling. Using its own MiXCR run on the reads, TCRdb lists one record per CDR3 protein. The data hold a few hundred thousand distinct CDR3 sequences, with roughly 80% observed a single time. The CDR3 spans 15 amino acids, including both terminal residues. Germline V lookup: CDR1 SNHLY, CDR2 FYNNEI. This clonotype was found many times. Its antigen is still unknown. No conserved phenylalanine or tryptophan is present at the end of the CDR3, so a read error is the likely explanation. The limits of the CDR3 on the DNA are not certain, so only TCRdb's listed CDR3 is given. Selection for sequencing was limited to patients who had shown CD8+CD57+ cell expansion by flow cytometry. Among the patients, all had severe acquired aplastic anemia.

The receptor was isolated from a human donor with aplastic anemia. Sequencing was carried out using sorted CD4+, CD8+, or CD8+CD57+ T cells (not recorded which) from PBMCs. The V call is TRBV2, the J call TRBJ1-1; the table calls TRBD1, which could not be checked here. CDR3 protein: CASGDGGTDTQYFGL.